What follows are 23 T cell receptor beta chains derived from one specimen sequenced in a study of OX40 agonist ivuxolimab in advanced cancers. The repertoire was sequenced with immunoSEQ multiplex PCR; TCRdb's copy has only in-frame clones and lacks some. In the table there are some 87,000 clones, about 93% of which are singletons. The sample consisted of CD4+ or CD8+ T cells sorted from blood, taken in a trial of the OX40 agonist ivuxolimab. The receptors shown here come from an adult with an advanced solid tumor such as melanoma, head and neck, liver or kidney cancer.

V is TRBV7-9 and J is TRBJ2-3, with 7 bases fitting TRBD2. CDR1 and CDR2 from the germline V gene are SEHNR and FQNEAQ (reference sequence). V lost 1 base and J lost 2; bases outside the gene matches: 6. CDR3 length: 16 residues. CDR3 sequence (DNA): TGTGCCAGCAGCTTAGGGGCTAGCGGCACCACAGATACGCAGTATTTT. Encoded protein: CASSLGASGTTDTQYF.

The chain uses TRBV28 and TRBJ2-3, with D perhaps TRBD1 or TRBD2 (6 bases each). V gave up 5 bases and J gave up 6 bases, with 9 bases separating them. This CDR3 is 12 amino acids long. CDR1 and CDR2 (germline): MDHEN, SYDVKM. The CDR3 sequence is CASSGGRDTQYF. CDR3 nucleotide sequence: TGTGCCAGCAGTGGGGGGCGGGATACGCAGTATTTT.

The gene calls are TRBV4-1 and TRBJ2-2, with D tentatively TRBD2 (6 bases). Trimming stripped 4 bases from V and 2 bases from J, with 11 bases between. Germline CDR1 reads MGHRA; CDR2 reads YSYEKL. The CDR3 loop spans 15 amino acids. The CDR3 DNA follows: TGCGCCAGCAGCCCCCGGGACTTAAACACCGGGGAGCTGTTTTTT. It encodes CASSPRDLNTGELFF.

This clone was counted once. The rearrangement joins TRBV20-1 to TRBJ2-7; no clear D gene. The CDR3 sequence is 11 residues long. Trimming took off 3 bases at V and 5 bases at J, with 8 bases between the two ends. From germline, CDR1 is DFQATT and CDR2 SNEGSKA (reference sequence). CDR3 residues: CSARVIHEQYF. The CDR3 coding sequence is TGCAGTGCTAGGGTAATACACGAGCAGTACTTC.

This clone has more than one count but fewer than ten. The V gene is TRBV19, the J gene TRBJ1-1, with no clear D. Trimming left V 6 bases short and J 10 bases short, with 21 bases between. Germline CDR1 reads LNHDA; CDR2 reads SQIVND (reference sequence). This CDR3 has 14 residues. The CDR3 nucleotides read TGTGCCAGTAGGACCACCGGGGAGTACCACGGAGCTTTCTTT. Protein product: CASRTTGEYHGAFF.

This clone is a singleton in its sample. The V gene is TRBV2, the J gene TRBJ1-3; D might be TRBD1 (5 bases). V was cut by 6 bases and J by 0 bases, with 6 bases left in between. This CDR3 spans 13 amino acids. Germline CDR1 SNHLY, CDR2 FYNNEI. In nucleotides, the CDR3 is TGTGCCAGCAGACAGGACTCTGGAAACACCATATATTTT. Amino acid sequence: CASRQDSGNTIYF.

The chain links TRBV19 to TRBJ2-1; 7 nucleotides match TRBD1. The CDR3 contains 13 residues. Germline V gene data show CDR1 as LNHDA and CDR2 as SQIVND (reference sequence). V dropped 2 bases and J dropped 9; count of bases not matched to a gene: 4. The CDR3 reads CASSITTGSEQFF. The CDR3 nucleotides are TGTGCCAGTAGTATAACGACAGGGAGTGAGCAGTTCTTC.

V usage is TRBV5-1 and J usage is TRBJ2-3; D perhaps matches TRBD2 (6 bases). Trimming shortened V by 2 bases and J by 3 bases, and 13 bases separated the two germline ends. The germline gives CDR1 SGHRS, CDR2 YFSETQ. The CDR3 has 15 residues. CDR3 sequence reads: CASSFRGGPTDTQYF. CDR3 coding DNA: TGCGCCAGCAGCTTTCGGGGAGGTCCAACAGATACGCAGTATTTT.

The chain combines TRBV28 with TRBJ2-1; 13 bases are a match to TRBD2. CDR3 length: 15 amino acids. The J segment lost 7 bases and the V segment lost 4 bases, leaving 4 bases of the junction unmatched. Germline values: CDR1 MDHEN, CDR2 SYDVKM. The chain's CDR3 is CASSWLTSGRNEQFF. For the CDR3, the DNA is TGTGCCAGCAGTTGGTTGACTAGCGGGAGGAATGAGCAGTTCTTC. Variable domain in full (rest from reference TRBV28 and TRBJ2-1): DVKVTQSSRYLVKRTGEKVFLECVQDMDHENMFWYRQDPGLGLRLIYFSYDVKMKEKGDIPEGYSVSREKKERFSLILESASTNQTSMYLCASSWLTSGRNEQFFGPGTRLTVL.

A single count supports this clone. This chain links TRBV6-6 with TRBJ2-5; no clear D. The J call may be faulty, since TRBJ2-7 better matches the DNA end. The CDR3 runs to 14 residues. Germline CDR1 MNHNY, CDR2 SVGAGI (reference sequence). DNA of the CDR3: TGTGCCAGCAGTTCTGGGCAGTTCCGATACGAGCAGTACTTC. Amino acid sequence: CASSSGQFRYEQYF.

The CDR3 DNA follows: TGTGCCAGCAGCGTAGACCCCCTAGGAGCGAGCTCCTACAATGAGCAGTTCTTC. Translation: CASSVDPLGASSYNEQFF. The V and J genes are TRBV9 and TRBJ2-1, with D uncertain. CDR3 size: 18 residues. V lost 0 bases, J lost 0 bases, and 16 bases lay in between. Germline V CDR1 and CDR2: SGDLS, YYNGEE. Together with reference TRBV9 and TRBJ2-1, the CDR3 gives the full variable domain: DSGVTQTPKHLITATGQRVTLRCSPRSGDLSVYWYQQSLDQGLQFLIQYYNGEERAKGNILERFSAQQFPDLHSELNLSSLELGDSALYFCASSVDPLGASSYNEQFFGPGTRLTVL.

The chain employs TRBV6-5 and TRBJ1-2, with 8 bases fitting TRBD1. V trimming: 6 bases; J trimming: 4 bases; junction bases outside the gene matches: 7. In germline, CDR1 is MNHEY, CDR2 SVGAGI. This CDR3 spans 14 amino acids. CDR3: CASSQGQVGYGYTF. The CDR3 nucleotides read TGTGCCAGCAGCCAGGGACAGGTGGGCTATGGCTACACCTTC.

The chain recombines TRBV5-1 with TRBJ2-5; 8 bases fit TRBD2. This CDR3 has 17 amino acids. With V trimmed by 1 base and J by 4 bases, 12 bases remained unmatched. Germline-derived CDR1 and CDR2 are SGHRS and YFSETQ. In DNA, the CDR3 is TGCGCCAGCAGCTTGTGGGAGGGCCGGGGACTAGGAGAGACCCAGTACTTC. Protein sequence: CASSLWEGRGLGETQYF.

The V gene is TRBV5-4, the J gene TRBJ2-2; 7 nucleotides agree with TRBD1. Germline V lookup: CDR1 SGHNT, CDR2 YYREEE (reference sequence). The CDR3 has 15 residues. With V trimmed by 3 bases and J by 6 bases, 8 bases remained unmatched. The CDR3 nucleotides are TGTGCCAGCAGCTGGGTACAGGGGACGTCCGGGGAGCTGTTTTTT. It translates to CASSWVQGTSGELFF. The entire variable domain, with the rest obtained from reference TRBV5-4 and TRBJ2-2, is as follows: ETGVTQSPTHLIKTRGQQVTLRCSSQSGHNTVSWYQQALGQGPQFIFQYYREEENGRGNFPPRFSGLQFPNYSSELNVNALELDDSALYLCASSWVQGTSGELFFGEGSRLTVL.

This clone was detected once. The gene calls are TRBV6-5 and TRBJ1-6; the D is unclear. V lost 6 bases and J lost 7, with 10 bases in between. The CDR3 is 13 residues long. CDR1 MNHEY and CDR2 SVGAGI come from the germline V gene. The CDR3: CASRVQPNSPLHF. DNA for the CDR3: TGTGCCAGCAGAGTACAGCCGAATTCACCCCTCCACTTT.

This chain uses TRBV28 with TRBJ1-2; 8 bases line up with TRBD1. CDR1 and CDR2 from the germline V gene are MDHEN and SYDVKM. The V segment lost 4 bases and the J segment 8 bases; nucleotides outside the gene matches: 9. The CDR3 runs to 14 residues. CDR3 protein: CASSSSGGAGGYTF. The CDR3 DNA is TGTGCCAGCAGTTCATCAGGGGGCGCGGGAGGCTACACCTTC.

The chain joins TRBV7-9 to TRBJ2-2; D tentatively fits TRBD1 or TRBD2 (5 bases each). Trimming removed 6 bases from V and 3 bases from J, with 14 bases in between. This CDR3 is built from 15 residues. In germline, CDR1 is SEHNR, CDR2 FQNEAQ (reference sequence). Here the CDR3 reads CASSQRDDHTGELFF. The CDR3 DNA is TGTGCCAGCAGTCAACGGGACGACCACACCGGGGAGCTGTTTTTT. Together with reference TRBV7-9 and TRBJ2-2, the CDR3 gives the full variable domain: DTGVSQNPRHKITKRGQNVTFRCDPISEHNRLYWYRQTLGQGPEFLTYFQNEAQLEKSRLLSDRFSAERPKGSFSTLEIQRTEQGDSAMYLCASSQRDDHTGELFFGEGSRLTVL.

The CDR3, as DNA: TGTGCCAGCAGCTTGGGACAGACTAATGAAAAACTGTTTTTT. Its protein is CASSLGQTNEKLFF. This chain joins TRBV5-4 and TRBJ1-4, with a weak D call TRBD1 (5 bases). Trimming took 0 bases from V and 2 from J, leaving 5 bases between them. This CDR3 has 14 residues. Per the germline V gene, CDR1 is SGHNT and CDR2 is YYREEE (reference sequence).

The chain uses TRBV28 and TRBJ2-6; D remains ambiguous. Trimming cost V 4 bases and J 3 bases, with 13 bases left between them. Germline CDR1 MDHEN, CDR2 SYDVKM. The CDR3 has 16 residues. The CDR3, as DNA: TGTGCCAGCAGTTACCCGGGCGGAGATGGGGCCAACGTCCTGACTTTC. Its translation is CASSYPGGDGANVLTF.

The genes are TRBV6-5 and TRBJ2-7; 10 bases line up with TRBD1. Germline CDR1 and CDR2: MNHEY and SVGAGI. The V segment lost 2 bases and the J segment 6 bases; nucleotides outside the gene matches: 7. The CDR3 is made up of 15 amino acids. CDR3 bases: TGTGCCAGCAGTTACGGGAGGACAGGGGGGGGCGAGCAGTACTTC. Translating gives CASSYGRTGGGEQYF.

The J gene is TRBJ2-1, the V gene TRBV7-3; 10 bases align to TRBD2. CDR3 length equals 15 residues. Germline CDR1 and CDR2: SGHTA and FQGTGA. With 3 bases clipped from V and 6 bases from J, the junction kept 5 bases outside the gene matches. Written as DNA, the CDR3 is TGTGCCAGCAGCTTTACCCTAGCGGGGGTCAATGAGCAGTTCTTC. It specifies CASSFTLAGVNEQFF.

The chain joins TRBV6-5 to TRBJ1-2; weak D call: TRBD1 (6 bases). The CDR3 covers 13 residues. V lost 6 bases and J lost 4, with 12 bases in between. Per germline, CDR1 MNHEY and CDR2 SVGAGI. The CDR3 sequence: CASSPRGPYGYTF. The CDR3 coding sequence is TGTGCCAGCAGCCCACGGGGGCCCTATGGCTACACCTTC.

The genes are TRBV19 and TRBJ1-5; no clear D gene. CDR1 LNHDA and CDR2 SQIVND come from the germline V gene (reference sequence). The CDR3 is 16 residues long. V was cut by 4 bases and J by 4 bases, with 17 bases left in between. CDR3 nucleotides: TGTGCCAGTAGTAGGGATGGGATCTTGGGGAATCAGCCCCAGCATTTT. It is translated as CASSRDGILGNQPQHF.